Here is one TCR beta chain with its context. It lacks a known antigen. The record has no base qualities; no much larger clone is one base away. These data are taken from a study of blood T cell repertoires in COVID-19 (dated by TCRdb to between 2020 and 2021). General notes on the study: Samples covering the acute and convalescent phases of COVID-19 were provided by collaborators in the United States, Italy and Spain. The prospective study material was composed of cDNA or gDNA derived from T cells, B-cell-depleted T cells, or PBMCs. Deeply sampled blood TCRbeta repertoires from subjects exposed to, actively infected with, or recovered from COVID-19 were included in the dataset. The repertoires were released in a freely available public database meant as a resource for research on the immune response to SARS-CoV-2. Samples came from the ongoing ImmuneRACE study (first 160 participants) plus 1,254 subjects from 6 global collaborators. The sample metadata nearly always contained a de-identified subject ID, COVID-19 status, age in years and sex. Where HLA class I and class II types were available, the types were taken from metadata supplied by the sample provider, not from assay-based typing.

TCRbeta CDR3 regions were amplified from genomic DNA using the immunoSEQ Assay, a bias-controlled multiplex PCR. The study's processing was this. The number of nucleated cells in each sample was estimated by amplification of reference gene primers within the assay. Sequence reads were collapsed and filtered to measure the absolute abundance of every unique TCRbeta CDR3 rearrangement. For each sample, productive Simpson clonality was calculated as the square root of Simpson's diversity index over productive rearrangements. TCRdb carries this immuneACCESS record with in-frame sequences only. Its versions omit some clonotypes, under half of them owing to an unresolved V gene in the studies checked, with the rest unexplained. V, J and clone size were drawn from that table, and D and trimming were deduced from the DNA. The sample yields 200,000 to 250,000 clones; 82% were counted once. The top ten clones comprise approximately 5% of the sample.

From its cysteine to its phenylalanine, the CDR3 spans 14 amino acids. Solely the CDR3 DNA is kept, with 42 bases framed from the first base. The germline V gene encodes CDR1 LGHNA and CDR2 YNFKEQ. V is reduced by 3 bases and J by 10 bases, leaving a spacing of 18 bases between them. General conclusions and limits of the study: Clinical and demographic metadata were provided uncurated, with the amount varying by source and participant.

One collaborating source in Seattle enrolled patients during active infection and followed them longitudinally through the course of disease. Whole blood was collected in K2EDTA tubes by collaborating institutions according to the institutions' own protocols. For TCRbeta analysis, collaborators shipped samples in one of three forms: frozen whole blood, isolated PBMCs, or DNA extracted from either of those sample types. Specimen: peripheral blood. Recombination connected TRBV4-2 to TRBJ1-1; the D gene is perhaps TRBD1, from 6 matching bases. This sequence was found in an older woman with COVID-19, enrolled during active disease. The DNA sequence reads TGTGCCAGCAGCCATCTAATGCAGGGGATGGGAGCTTTCTTT. It codes for CASSHLMQGMGAFF.